This TCR beta chain was identified in a study of PD-L1 blockade in urothelial cancer. Measured with immunoSEQ multiplex PCR; TCRdb has only the in-frame clones, and not every one. Among 58,000 or so clones listed, 81% were seen once. Germline assignment: CDR1 KGHSH and CDR2 LQKENI. V lost 6 bases to trimming and J lost 8 bases; unmatched junction nucleotides: 13. The CDR3 covers 16 residues. Regarding time point: pretreatment peripheral blood. This receptor was taken from a man between 65 and 85 years old with urothelial cancer. Source: PBMCs, taken around atezolizumab (anti-PD-L1) treatment. This chain joins TRBV18 and TRBJ1-1; TRBD1 matches 12 bases. The CDR3 spells CASSQGQGAAGGEAFF. CDR3 bases: TGTGCCAGCTCTCAGGGACAGGGGGCCGCTGGGGGCGAAGCTTTCTTT. The full variable domain, with the rest looked up from reference TRBV18 and TRBJ1-1, is NAGVMQNPRHLVRRRGQEARLRCSPMKGHSHVYWYRQLPEEGLKFMVYLQKENIIDESGMPKERFSAEFPKEGPSILRIQQVVRGDSAAYFCASSQGQGAAGGEAFFGQGTRLTVV.